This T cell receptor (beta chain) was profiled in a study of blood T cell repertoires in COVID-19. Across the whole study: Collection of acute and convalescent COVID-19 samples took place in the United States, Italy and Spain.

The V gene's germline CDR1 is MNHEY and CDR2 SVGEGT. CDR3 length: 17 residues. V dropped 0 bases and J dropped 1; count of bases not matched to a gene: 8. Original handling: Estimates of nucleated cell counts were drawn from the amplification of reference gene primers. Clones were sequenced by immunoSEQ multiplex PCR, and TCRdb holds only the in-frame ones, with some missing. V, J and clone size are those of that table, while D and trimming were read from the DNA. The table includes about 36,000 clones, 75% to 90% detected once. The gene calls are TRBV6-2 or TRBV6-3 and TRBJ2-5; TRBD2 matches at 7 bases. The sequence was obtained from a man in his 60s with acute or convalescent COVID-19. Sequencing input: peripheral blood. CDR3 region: CASSYSTLAEIQETQYF. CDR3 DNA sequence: TGTGCCAGCAGTTACTCGACTCTAGCGGAGATCCAAGAGACCCAGTACTTC.